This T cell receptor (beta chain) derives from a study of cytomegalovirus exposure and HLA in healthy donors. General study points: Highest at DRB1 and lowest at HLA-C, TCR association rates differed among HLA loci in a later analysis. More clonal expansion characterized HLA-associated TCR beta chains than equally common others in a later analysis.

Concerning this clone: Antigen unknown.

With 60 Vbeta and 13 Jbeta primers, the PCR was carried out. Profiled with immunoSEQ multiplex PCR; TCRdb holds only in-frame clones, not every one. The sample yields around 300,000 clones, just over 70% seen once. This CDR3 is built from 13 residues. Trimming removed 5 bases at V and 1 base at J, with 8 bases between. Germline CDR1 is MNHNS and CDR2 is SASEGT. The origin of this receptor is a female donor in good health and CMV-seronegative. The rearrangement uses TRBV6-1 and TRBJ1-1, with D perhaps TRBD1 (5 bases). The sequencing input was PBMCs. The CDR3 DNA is TGTGCCAGCAGTAAACAGGAGAACACTGAAGCTTTCTTT. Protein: CASSKQENTEAFF.